The clone carrying this T cell receptor (beta chain) was seen only a few times. What it binds is not known. The data were obtained in a study of naive and memory T cell subsets. Study results and caveats: Possibly reflecting memory cells re-expressing CD45RA, a few larger clonotypes occurred in naive repertoires, especially CD8. Naive and memory subsets had different power law exponents for TCR abundance.

Germline V gives CDR1 MNHNS, CDR2 SASEGT. Trimming left V 3 bases short and J 6 bases short, with 2 bases between. The CDR3 is 10 amino acids. The beta constant-region primer was an equimolar mix of two oligonucleotides covering TRBC1 and TRBC2. Ligated cDNA was amplified by four rounds of PCR with nested alpha and beta constant-region primers and SP2. TCRdb used MiXCR to reprocess the UMI-ligation and nested PCR reads, holding one entry per CDR3 protein. The sample carries fewer than 150,000 distinct CDR3 sequences, around 21% recorded once. The sample comprised naive CD8+ T cells from blood. The source is a human donor in good health. V gene TRBV6-1 combines with J gene TRBJ1-2; D gene ambiguous. CDR3: CASSENGYTF. As DNA, the CDR3 is TGTGCCAGCAGTGAGAATGGCTACACCTTC.